The rows below give T cell receptor beta chains drawn from one sample of a study of vaccination and CD4 T cells after COVID-19. TCRdb re-called the PCR reads with MiXCR, one entry per CDR3 protein. The sample holds about 13,000 distinct CDR3 sequences, roughly 26% seen once. No antigen has been assigned to these receptors. Specimen: CD4+ T cells from blood, cultured in vitro, collected before SARS-CoV-2 vaccination. These receptors were collected from a human donor who received a COVID-19 vaccine. Both conserved end residues are trimmed from each CDR3. D genes are given only for firm matches. Clone sizes are given selectively: once, few, many, or a class where the clone is expanded.

CDR3aa: ASSARQGAETQY
v_gene: TRBV7-2
abundance: -
d_gene: TRBD1

CDR3aa: ASSDAYEQY
v_gene: TRBV19
abundance: few
d_gene: -

CDR3aa: ASRRGHAGSQETQY
v_gene: TRBV2
abundance: few
d_gene: -

CDR3aa: ASSRGTGNTIY
v_gene: TRBV2
abundance: -
d_gene: -

CDR3aa: ASSSGRQETQY
v_gene: TRBV7-8
abundance: -
d_gene: -

CDR3aa: ASSLEPHTTSYEQY
v_gene: TRBV7-2
abundance: -
d_gene: -

CDR3aa: ASSAGAYNSPLH
v_gene: TRBV19
abundance: -
d_gene: -

CDR3aa: ASSLRGGIGEQY
v_gene: TRBV27
abundance: -
d_gene: TRBD2

CDR3aa: ASSSWVWGQETQY
v_gene: TRBV7-9
abundance: -
d_gene: -

CDR3aa: ASSLIKGFGAATEAF
v_gene: TRBV9
abundance: -
d_gene: -

CDR3aa: ASSLTGLGNQPQH
v_gene: TRBV6-1
abundance: few
d_gene: -

CDR3aa: AWSPTSDKRAYEQY
v_gene: TRBV30
abundance: few
d_gene: -

CDR3aa: ASSESPVGSGQETQY
v_gene: TRBV6-1
abundance: -
d_gene: -

CDR3aa: ATSAPPGQGDNEQF
v_gene: TRBV24-1
abundance: -
d_gene: TRBD1

CDR3aa: ASSLEGPVSDTQY
v_gene: TRBV7-6
abundance: -
d_gene: -

CDR3aa: ASSWDRTIYGYT
v_gene: TRBV5-4
abundance: once
d_gene: TRBD1

CDR3aa: ATSGQGLGEQY
v_gene: TRBV24-1
abundance: -
d_gene: TRBD2

CDR3aa: ASSFLTRYNEQF
v_gene: TRBV12-3/TRBV12-4
abundance: -
d_gene: -

CDR3aa: ASRGPQETQY
v_gene: TRBV11-2
abundance: -
d_gene: -

CDR3aa: TSSTGTGPPHIYGYT
v_gene: TRBV19
abundance: -
d_gene: TRBD1

CDR3aa: AISATRTAKETQY
v_gene: TRBV10-3
abundance: -
d_gene: -

CDR3aa: ASMAGGSTEAF
v_gene: TRBV14
abundance: -
d_gene: TRBD1

CDR3aa: ASSETGERQPQH
v_gene: TRBV25-1
abundance: -
d_gene: TRBD1

CDR3aa: ASRRGPDTQY
v_gene: TRBV6-4
abundance: few
d_gene: -

CDR3aa: ASSAGPSGGATGELF
v_gene: TRBV7-2
abundance: -
d_gene: TRBD2

CDR3aa: AIMRGGDTDTQY
v_gene: TRBV10-3
abundance: once
d_gene: -

CDR3aa: ASSYSDRGDYEQY
v_gene: TRBV6-5
abundance: few
d_gene: TRBD1

CDR3aa: ASSSSWGVDNYGYT
v_gene: TRBV12-3/TRBV12-4
abundance: -
d_gene: -

CDR3aa: ASRDKLWGLRSDTQY
v_gene: TRBV6-1
abundance: few
d_gene: -

CDR3aa: ASSEAGGSSPLH
v_gene: TRBV10-1
abundance: -
d_gene: TRBD1